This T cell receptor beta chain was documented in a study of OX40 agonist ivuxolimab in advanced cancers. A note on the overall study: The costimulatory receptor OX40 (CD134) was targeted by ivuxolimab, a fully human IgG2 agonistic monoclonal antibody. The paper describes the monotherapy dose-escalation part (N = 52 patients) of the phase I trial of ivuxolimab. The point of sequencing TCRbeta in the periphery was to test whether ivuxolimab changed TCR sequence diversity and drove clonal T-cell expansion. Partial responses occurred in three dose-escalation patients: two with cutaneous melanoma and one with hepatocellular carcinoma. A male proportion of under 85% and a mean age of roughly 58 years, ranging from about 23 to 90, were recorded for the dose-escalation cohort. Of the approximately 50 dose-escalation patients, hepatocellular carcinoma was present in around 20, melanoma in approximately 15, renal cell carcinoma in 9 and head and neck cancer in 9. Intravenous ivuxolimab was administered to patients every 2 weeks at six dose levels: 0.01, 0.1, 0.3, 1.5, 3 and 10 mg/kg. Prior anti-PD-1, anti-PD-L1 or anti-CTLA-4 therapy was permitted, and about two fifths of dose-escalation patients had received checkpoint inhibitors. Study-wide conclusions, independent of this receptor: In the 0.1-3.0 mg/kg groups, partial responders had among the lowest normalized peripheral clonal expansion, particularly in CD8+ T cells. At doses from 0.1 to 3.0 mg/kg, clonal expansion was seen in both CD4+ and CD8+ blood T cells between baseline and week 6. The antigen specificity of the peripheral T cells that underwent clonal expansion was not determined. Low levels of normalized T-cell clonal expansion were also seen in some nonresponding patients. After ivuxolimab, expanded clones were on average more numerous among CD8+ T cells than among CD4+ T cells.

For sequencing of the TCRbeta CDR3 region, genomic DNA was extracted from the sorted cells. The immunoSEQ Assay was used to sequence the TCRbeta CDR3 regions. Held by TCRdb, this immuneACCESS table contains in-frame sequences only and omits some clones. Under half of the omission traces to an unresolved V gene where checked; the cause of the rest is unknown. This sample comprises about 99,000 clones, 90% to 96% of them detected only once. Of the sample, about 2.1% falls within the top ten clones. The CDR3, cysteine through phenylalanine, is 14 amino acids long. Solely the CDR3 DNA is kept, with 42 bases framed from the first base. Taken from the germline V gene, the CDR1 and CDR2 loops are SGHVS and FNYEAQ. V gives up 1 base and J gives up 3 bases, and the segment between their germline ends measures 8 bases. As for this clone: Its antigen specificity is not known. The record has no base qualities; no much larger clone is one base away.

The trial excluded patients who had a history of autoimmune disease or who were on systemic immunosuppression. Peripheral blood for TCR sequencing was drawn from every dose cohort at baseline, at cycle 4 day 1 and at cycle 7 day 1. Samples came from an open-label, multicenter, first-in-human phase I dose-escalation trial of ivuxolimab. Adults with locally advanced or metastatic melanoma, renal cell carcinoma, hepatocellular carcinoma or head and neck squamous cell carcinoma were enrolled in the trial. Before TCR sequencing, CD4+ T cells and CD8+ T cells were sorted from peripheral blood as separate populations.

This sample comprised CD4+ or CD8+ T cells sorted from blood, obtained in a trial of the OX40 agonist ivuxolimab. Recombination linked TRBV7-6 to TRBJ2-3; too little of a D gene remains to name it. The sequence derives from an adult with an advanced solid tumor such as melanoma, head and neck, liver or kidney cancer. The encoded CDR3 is CASSLEPATDTQYF. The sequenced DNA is TGTGCCAGCAGCTTAGAACCAGCTACAGATACGCAGTATTTT.